The 12 T cell receptor beta chains below all came from one sample that was sequenced in a study of shared clonotypes between healthy human individuals. Sequencing used immunoSEQ multiplex PCR; TCRdb keeps in-frame clones, though not all of them. The top ten hold roughly 0.55% of the sample, which has 900,000 to 1,200,000 clones, 78% seen once. Sequenced material: memory CD4+ T cells from PBMCs. As for subset: CD45RA-negative fraction. These receptors were taken from a young man in good health. Some clones in this sample may be carry-over from other donors' samples.

This clone occurred once. Other DNA sequences in the sample encode the same CDR3. The V and J genes are TRBV7-3 and TRBJ2-1; the D is unclear. This CDR3 is built from 12 residues. CDR1 is SGHTA, CDR2 FQGTGA, per germline. V gave up 1 base and J gave up 6 bases, with 4 bases separating them. The CDR3 region has the DNA TGTGCCAGCAGCTTAAGCGGCAATGAGCAGTTCTTC. Protein sequence: CASSLSGNEQFF.

The V gene is TRBV4-2, the J gene TRBJ2-6; D is unresolved. The CDR3 sequence is 16 residues long. The V and J ends lost 4 bases and 0 bases respectively, with 10 bases between them. Germline CDR1 LGHNA, CDR2 YNFKEQ. The CDR3 region has the DNA TGTGCCAGCAGCCTTCAGGTGCCCTCTGGGGCCAACGTCCTGACTTTC. Its translation is CASSLQVPSGANVLTF.

This clone was counted between two and nine times. The chain joins TRBV27 to TRBJ2-7; a weak D match, TRBD2 (5 bases). The germline CDR1 and CDR2 sequences are MNHEY and SMNVEV (reference sequence). This CDR3 comprises 14 residues. Between the trimmed V and J ends, which lost 7 bases and 1 base, there was a span of 14 bases. This CDR3 reads CASNRGGRSYEQYF. The CDR3 region has the DNA TGTGCCAGCAACCGGGGTGGCAGGTCCTACGAGCAGTACTTC.

The V call is TRBV6-6, the J call TRBJ1-2; D is unclear. CDR1 is MNHNY, CDR2 SVGAGI, per germline (reference sequence). The CDR3 consists of 15 residues. V was pared by 6 bases and J by 3 bases, with 17 bases between. CDR3 sequence (DNA): TGTGCCAGCAGCTACGTGGAGGGCGGGGACTATGGCTACACCTTC. Protein: CASSYVEGGDYGYTF.

The J gene is TRBJ2-7, the V gene TRBV7-6, with TRBD1 matching over 10 bases. Germline lookup yields CDR1 SGHVS and CDR2 FNYEAQ. The V segment lost 4 bases and the J segment 2 bases; nucleotides outside the gene matches: 5. CDR3 length: 15 residues. Here the CDR3 DNA reads TGTGCCAGCAGCTCCCCCGGGACAGGGGCCTACGAGCAGTACTTC. Amino acids: CASSSPGTGAYEQYF.

This chain links TRBV5-8 with TRBJ1-4, with D unclear. This CDR3 comprises 14 residues. Germline CDR1 is SGHTS and CDR2 is YDEGEE. Deletions cut 0 bases from V and 8 bases from J, with 11 bases between. The CDR3 nucleotides are TGTGCCAGCAGCTTGGGTGGCAGAAGCGAAAAACTGTTTTTT. Its protein is CASSLGGRSEKLFF.

This rearrangement joins TRBV2 to TRBJ2-7, with a weak D call TRBD1 (6 bases). This CDR3 has 14 amino acids. Germline assignment: CDR1 SNHLY and CDR2 FYNNEI. Trimming removed 7 bases from V and 3 bases from J, with 16 bases in between. The CDR3 region has the DNA TGTGCCAGCAACGCACAGGGTAGGAGCTACGAGCAGTACTTC. Amino acid sequence: CASNAQGRSYEQYF.

V is TRBV4-1 and J is TRBJ2-5; D not resolved. V lost 0 bases and J 9 bases, leaving 17 bases between the germline ends. The CDR3 runs to 15 residues. Germline V gene data show CDR1 as MGHRA and CDR2 as YSYEKL. This chain's CDR3 is CASSQDRRGTGPQYF. CDR3 DNA: TGCGCCAGCAGCCAAGATCGAAGAGGAACGGGTCCCCAGTACTTC.

This rearrangement joins TRBV28 to TRBJ2-1, with 8 bases matching TRBD2. V was pared by 6 bases and J by 7 bases, with 11 bases of the junction left unmatched. The CDR3 extends over 15 amino acids. Germline V lookup: CDR1 MDHEN, CDR2 SYDVKM. The CDR3 DNA sequence: TGTGCCAGCAGACCCGGGGGGGGCACATCGAATGAGCAGTTCTTC. It translates to CASRPGGGTSNEQFF.

This sequence joins TRBV19 and TRBJ2-7; possibly TRBD1 for D (5 bases). Germline CDR1 is LNHDA and CDR2 is SQIVND (reference sequence). This CDR3 region has 15 residues. Trimming cost V 4 bases and J 0 bases, with 13 bases left between them. The CDR3 bases are TGTGCCAGTAGTACGGCAGGGTCCCTCTCCTACGAGCAGTACTTC. Its translation is CASSTAGSLSYEQYF.

Ten or more counts support this clone. The rearrangement links TRBV29-1 to TRBJ1-3, with D possibly matching TRBD1 (5 bases). The CDR3 has 13 amino acids. CDR1 and CDR2 (germline): SQVTM, ANQGSEA. The ends were cut back, 4 bases at V and 3 bases at J, with 10 bases in the middle. Here the CDR3 reads CSVAGQGGNTIYF. In DNA form, the CDR3 reads TGCAGCGTTGCAGGGCAGGGTGGAAACACCATATATTTT.

The rearrangement joins TRBV6-6 to TRBJ2-1; 11 nucleotides agree with TRBD2. In germline, CDR1 is MNHNY, CDR2 SVGAGI (reference sequence). The V segment lost 6 bases and the J segment 0 bases; nucleotides outside the gene matches: 1. The CDR3 sequence is 15 residues long. CDR3 sequence reads: CASSGTSGSYNEQFF. The CDR3 DNA sequence: TGTGCCAGCAGCGGGACTAGCGGCTCCTACAATGAGCAGTTCTTC.